The 27 T cell receptor beta chains given below trace back to one sample, sequenced in a study of Graves' ophthalmopathy and Graves' hyperthyroidism. Scientists amplified the TCR beta CDR3 regions from RNA transcripts. An opening RT-PCR round employed HTBI primers and preceded a second-round multiplex PCR. TCRdb fed the multiplex PCR reads into MiXCR, producing one record per CDR3 protein. The sample consists of around 600,000 distinct CDR3 sequences, over 40% of them appearing once. The sample consisted of peripheral blood. The receptors shown here come from an adult man with Graves' ophthalmopathy.

This clonotype was seen repeatedly, ten times or more. V gene TRBV12-3 or TRBV12-4 combines with J gene TRBJ1-6; 8 bases line up with TRBD1. V lost 6 bases to trimming and J lost 7 bases; unmatched junction nucleotides: 8. This CDR3 has 15 residues. CDR3 in amino acids: CASRARDRSNSPLHF. The CDR3 bases are TGTGCCAGCAGAGCCCGGGACAGGTCCAATTCACCCCTCCACTTT.

In this sample, this clonotype turned up many times. V usage is TRBV7-2 and J usage is TRBJ1-6, with TRBD1 identical over 7 bases. The CDR3 has 13 amino acids. J was trimmed by 7 bases and V by 6 bases; bases with no gene match: 3. Germline values: CDR1 SGHTA, CDR2 FQGNSA. CDR3 DNA sequence: TGTGCCAGCAGTGGGACAGTAAATTCACCCCTCCACTTT. Encoded protein: CASSGTVNSPLHF.

This clonotype was found many times. The CDR3 here is CASSSGQGAGYTF. In DNA, the CDR3 is TGTGCCAGCAGTAGCGGACAGGGGGCGGGCTACACCTTC. V usage is TRBV12-3 or TRBV12-4 and J usage is TRBJ1-2; 11 bases map to TRBD1. The CDR3 runs to 13 residues. The junction had 4 bases not matched to a gene; V was cut back by 5 bases and J by 8 bases.

The sample holds one count of this clonotype. This may arise from a read error, as a much more abundant clone is one base away. The chain joins TRBV20-1 to TRBJ1-2, with a possible D match to TRBD1 (6 bases). V lost 3 bases, J lost 6 bases, and 11 bases lay in between. CDR3 length: 12 residues. Germline-derived CDR1 and CDR2 are DFQATT and SNEGSKA (reference sequence). The CDR3 protein is CSASGGVNGYTF. CDR3 nucleotides: TGCAGTGCTAGTGGGGGCGTAAATGGCTACACCTTC.

A note on this clonotype: One end of the junction varies from germline; a read error may be responsible. The V call is TRBV7-7, the J call TRBJ2-5; D is possibly TRBD1 (6 bases). CDR1 is SSHAT, CDR2 FNYEAQ, per germline (reference sequence). CDR3 size: 16 residues. The CDR3 here is CASSLVGHSRQETQYF. DNA for the CDR3: TGTGCTAGCAGCTTAGTGGGACATTCACGGCAAGAGACCCAGTACTTC.

This clonotype was picked up many times. The rearrangement joins TRBV7-9 to TRBJ2-7; D unresolved. CDR1 and CDR2 (germline): SEHNR, FQNEAQ (reference sequence). Trimming cost V 2 bases and J 3 bases, with 14 bases left between them. The CDR3 consists of 15 residues. The DNA for the CDR3 is TGTGCCAGCAGCTTAATGCCAGGTTTGGGCTACGAGCAGTACTTC. Translated: CASSLMPGLGYEQYF. The whole variable domain, remainder taken from reference TRBV7-9 and TRBJ2-7, is DTGVSQNPRHKITKRGQNVTFRCDPISEHNRLYWYRQTLGQGPEFLTYFQNEAQLEKSRLLSDRFSAERPKGSFSTLEIQRTEQGDSAMYLCASSLMPGLGYEQYFGPGTRLTVT.

This clonotype was detected many times. V is TRBV7-9 and J is TRBJ2-6, with unresolved D. This CDR3 has 15 residues. Germline CDR1 and CDR2: SEHNR and FQNEAQ (reference sequence). V was shortened by 5 bases and J by 0 bases, with 8 bases between the two germline ends. CDR3 loop: CASSPPPSGANVLTF. The CDR3 DNA reads as TGTGCCAGCAGCCCCCCGCCCTCTGGGGCCAACGTCCTGACTTTC.

This sequence joins TRBV9 and TRBJ1-1; D is perhaps TRBD1 (6 bases). Germline loops: CDR1 SGDLS, CDR2 YYNGEE. The CDR3 contains 14 residues. The germline V and J ends were trimmed by 6 bases and 14 bases, with 26 bases remaining between them. CDR3 coding DNA: TGTGCCAGCATCAAACAGGGAAGGGACACTGGAGCCTTCTTT. Translation gives CASIKQGRDTGAFF.

In this sample, this clonotype turned up many times. The chain uses TRBV7-2 and TRBJ2-7, with 13 bases fitting TRBD2. Germline V lookup: CDR1 SGHTA, CDR2 FQGNSA. The CDR3 loop spans 15 amino acids. V lost 7 bases to trimming and J lost 2 bases; unmatched junction nucleotides: 5. CDR3 in DNA: TGTGCCAGCACCCTACTAGCGGGAGGGCCCTACGAGCAGTACTTC. This codes for CASTLLAGGPYEQYF.

The gene calls are TRBV4-1 and TRBJ2-7; no reliable D call. The CDR3 has 15 amino acids. Germline V gene data show CDR1 as MGHRA and CDR2 as YSYEKL. V gave up 3 bases and J gave up 0 bases, with 12 bases separating them. The chain's CDR3 is CASSQATGSSYEQYF. For the CDR3, the DNA is TGCGCCAGCAGCCAGGCCACCGGGTCCTCCTACGAGCAGTACTTC.

The J gene is TRBJ1-2, the V gene TRBV7-3, with 11 bases lining up with TRBD1. From germline, CDR1 is SGHTA and CDR2 FQGTGA. The CDR3 loop spans 15 amino acids. The ends lost 5 bases at V and 3 bases at J; junction bases unmatched: 5. The CDR3 coding sequence is TGTGCCAGCAGCGTAGAGGGACAGGGGGACTATGGCTACACCTTC. Amino acid sequence: CASSVEGQGDYGYTF.

This clonotype was seen more than once but under ten times. A read error may explain this, as a much larger clone is one base away. The V gene is TRBV7-8, the J gene TRBJ1-5; D gene ambiguous. CDR1 SGHVS and CDR2 FQNEAQ come from the germline V gene. The V end lost 2 bases, the J end lost 0 bases, and 5 bases lay between the germline ends. This CDR3 contains 14 residues. The CDR3 DNA sequence: TGTGCCAGCAGCTTACAGAATAGCAATCAGCCCCAGCATTTT. It translates to CASSLQNSNQPQHF.

The chain joins TRBV14 to TRBJ2-7; TRBD1 agrees at 9 bases. Germline loops: CDR1 SGHDN, CDR2 FVKESK. V lost 4 bases and J lost 7; bases outside the gene matches: 8. The CDR3 length is 14 residues. CDR3 sequence: CASSRWDRAGEQYV. The CDR3 bases are TGTGCCAGCAGCCGCTGGGACAGGGCCGGAGAGCAGTACGTC.

In its sample, this clonotype was seen a few times. The genes are TRBV5-1 and TRBJ2-7; D uncertain. CDR3 length: 14 amino acids. Germline V gives CDR1 SGHRS, CDR2 YFSETQ. Between the trimmed V and J ends, which lost 2 bases and 3 bases, there was a span of 12 bases. CDR3 residues: CASSLTPPGYEQYF. The CDR3 DNA reads as TGCGCCAGCAGCTTAACCCCCCCCGGCTACGAGCAGTACTTC. The variable domain in full, completed from reference TRBV5-1 and TRBJ2-7, reads KAGVTQTPRYLIKTRGQQVTLSCSPISGHRSVSWYQQTPGQGLQFLFEYFSETQRNKGNFPGRFSGRQFSNSRSEMNVSTLELGDSALYLCASSLTPPGYEQYFGPGTRLTVT.

This clonotype occurred once. The gene calls are TRBV5-1 and TRBJ2-7; D is ambiguous. Germline V CDR1 and CDR2: SGHRS, YFSETQ. The CDR3 spans 13 residues. Trimming removed 1 base at V and 7 bases at J, with 12 bases between. CDR3 DNA sequence: TGCGCCAGCAGCTTGCCCTTCCCCGGAGAGCAGTACTTC. Its protein product is CASSLPFPGEQYF.

This clonotype was counted only a few times. V and J are TRBV6-1 and TRBJ1-1; D not certain. This CDR3 is 12 amino acids long. Germline V gene data show CDR1 as MNHNS and CDR2 as SASEGT. The V gene lost 1 base and the J gene lost 11 bases, with 11 bases spanning the gap. The CDR3 DNA sequence: TGTGCCAGCAGTGAAGATTTATTCCGCGCTTTCTTT. Translation: CASSEDLFRAFF.

V and J are TRBV12-3 or TRBV12-4 and TRBJ2-2; the D gene is possibly TRBD1 (5 bases). Trimming took 1 base from V and 6 from J, leaving 6 bases between them. CDR3 length: 13 amino acids. The chain's CDR3 is CASSLEGAGELFF. DNA of the CDR3: TGTGCCAGCAGTTTAGAAGGGGCCGGGGAGCTGTTTTTT.

The chain links TRBV5-1 to TRBJ2-7, with D perhaps TRBD2 (6 bases). This CDR3 is 14 amino acids long. V lost 2 bases and J 0 bases, leaving 9 bases between the germline ends. Germline V gives CDR1 SGHRS, CDR2 YFSETQ. Here the CDR3 DNA reads TGCGCCAGCAGCTTAAGGCGGGGCTCCTACGAGCAGTACTTC. Protein product: CASSLRRGSYEQYF.

The chain carries TRBV11-1 and TRBJ1-5; D unresolved. Between the trimmed V and J ends, which lost 5 bases and 6 bases, there was a span of 11 bases. Germline loops: CDR1 SGHAT, CDR2 FQDESV (reference sequence). The CDR3 has 13 amino acids. The CDR3 loop reads CASSRAGGQPQHF. Written as DNA, the CDR3 is TGTGCCAGCAGCCGGGCAGGAGGTCAGCCCCAGCATTTT.

In this sample, this clonotype turned up a few times. This chain links TRBV7-8 with TRBJ2-3; 8 bases line up with TRBD1. CDR1 and CDR2 from the germline V gene are SGHVS and FQNEAQ. The J segment lost 3 bases and the V segment lost 6 bases, leaving 8 bases of the junction unmatched. The CDR3 consists of 15 residues. CDR3 region: CASRPRTGRTDTQYF. In nucleotides, the CDR3 is TGTGCCAGCAGACCAAGGACAGGGCGTACAGATACGCAGTATTTT.

The sample holds many counts of this clonotype. V is TRBV7-9 and J is TRBJ1-1; 7 nucleotides agree with TRBD1. This CDR3 is 15 amino acids long. V was clipped by 5 bases and J by 1 base; unmatched bases: 7. Germline V gene lookup returns CDR1 SEHNR and CDR2 FQNEAQ (reference sequence). CDR3 sequence (DNA): TGTGCCAGCAGCATATACGACAGGGCGAACACTGAAGCTTTCTTT. It is translated as CASSIYDRANTEAFF.

V is TRBV6-1 and J is TRBJ1-6; a possible D gene is TRBD1 (5 bases). V was clipped by 6 bases and J by 13 bases, with 19 bases between them. The CDR3 has 14 residues. The germline CDR1 and CDR2 sequences are MNHNS and SASEGT. CDR3 residues: CASREQVSNQPLHF. The DNA of the CDR3 is TGTGCCAGCAGGGAACAGGTGAGCAATCAGCCCCTCCACTTT.

Many counts were recorded for this clonotype. The chain recombines TRBV6-1 with TRBJ2-5; D gene uncertain. This CDR3 is built from 13 residues. V was shortened by 6 bases and J by 2 bases, with 10 bases between the two germline ends. CDR1 and CDR2 from the germline V gene are MNHNS and SASEGT. CDR3 region: CASRVAAQETQYF. CDR3 nucleotides: TGTGCCAGCAGAGTGGCAGCTCAAGAGACCCAGTACTTC.

This clonotype appeared many times. The chain joins TRBV7-2 to TRBJ1-5; 7 nucleotides line up with TRBD1. The CDR3 has 17 amino acids. CDR1 and CDR2 (germline): SGHTA, FQGNSA. With V trimmed by 0 bases and J by 0 bases, 5 bases remained unmatched. CDR3 loop: CASSLASTGSSNQPQHF. The CDR3 DNA sequence: TGTGCCAGCAGCTTAGCCTCGACAGGGAGTAGCAATCAGCCCCAGCATTTT.

The chain is built from TRBV5-4 and TRBJ1-1, with a weak D call TRBD1 (5 bases). The CDR3 runs 16 residues. The germline V gene encodes CDR1 SGHNT and CDR2 YYREEE (reference sequence). Trimming pared 4 bases from V and 4 bases from J, leaving 20 bases between. The CDR3 sequence: CASSPWGRVLITEAFF. The CDR3 DNA follows: TGTGCCAGCAGCCCCTGGGGCAGGGTTCTTATCACTGAAGCTTTCTTT.

This chain connects TRBV4-1 to TRBJ1-5; 8 bases align to TRBD1. Germline trimming cut 0 bases from V and 1 base from J; bases unmatched to any gene: 2. Germline V CDR1 and CDR2: MGHRA, YSYEKL. The CDR3 runs 16 residues. The CDR3 reads CASSQDRDRSNQPQHF. The DNA of the CDR3 is TGCGCCAGCAGCCAAGACCGGGACAGGAGCAATCAGCCCCAGCATTTT.

This clonotype was picked up many times. The gene calls are TRBV9 and TRBJ1-4, with TRBD1 matching 7 bases. CDR1 is SGDLS, CDR2 YYNGEE, per germline. This CDR3 comprises 14 residues. Trimming removed 6 bases from V and 5 bases from J; junction bases left unmatched: 7. The CDR3 reads CASTVRRGNEKLFF. CDR3 nucleotide sequence: TGTGCCAGCACCGTCCGCAGGGGGAATGAAAAACTGTTTTTT.